The 26 T cell receptor beta chains listed next were all sequenced from one sample in a study of identical twins. Via MiXCR, TCRdb re-called the 5' RACE reads, giving one row per CDR3 protein. The table records 500,000 to 550,000 distinct CDR3 sequences, around 20% of them present only once. This sample was also put to use in a study of yellow fever vaccine responses in identical twins.

Sequenced sample: CD4+ T cells sorted from blood. These receptors were obtained from a woman under 30 in good health.

This clonotype was detected only a few times. J is TRBJ2-3 and V is TRBV6-2 or TRBV6-3; D perhaps matches TRBD2 (6 bases). CDR3 size: 15 residues. The V end lost 8 bases, the J end lost 3 bases, and 18 bases lay between the germline ends. Germline V gives CDR1 MNHEY, CDR2 SVGEGT. CDR3 sequence reads: CASYDGSKGTDTQYF. CDR3 nucleotide sequence: TGTGCCAGCTATGACGGGAGTAAAGGAACAGATACGCAGTATTTT.

This clonotype showed up just a few times. The V call is TRBV3-1, the J call TRBJ2-1; D unresolved. There are 12 residues in the CDR3. Germline lookup yields CDR1 LGHDT and CDR2 YNNKEL (reference sequence). V was pared by 4 bases and J by 8 bases, with 9 bases between. The CDR3 reads CASSPARHEQFF. The CDR3 DNA reads as TGTGCCAGCAGCCCTGCCCGTCATGAGCAGTTCTTC.

The table lists this clonotype with many counts. The chain links TRBV12-3 or TRBV12-4 to TRBJ1-2; 7 bases align to TRBD1. With V trimmed by 5 bases and J by 8 bases, 8 bases remained unmatched. The CDR3 consists of 13 residues. The CDR3 DNA sequence: TGTGCCAGCAGTCTCCGACAGGGTGGAGGCTACACCTTC. Translation: CASSLRQGGGYTF.

The sample holds a few counts of this clonotype. The chain employs TRBV7-2 and TRBJ1-4; TRBD1 aligns across 8 bases. V was pared by 1 base and J by 10 bases, with 2 bases of the junction left unmatched. The CDR3 covers 13 residues. Germline V gene lookup returns CDR1 SGHTA and CDR2 FQGNSA. CDR3 sequence: CASSLETGGKLFF. Written as DNA, the CDR3 is TGTGCCAGCAGCTTAGAAACAGGGGGAAAACTGTTTTTT.

V and J are TRBV15 and TRBJ2-3; D unresolved. CDR3 size: 15 residues. V was pared by 0 bases and J by 2 bases, with 9 bases between. Looked up from germline, CDR1 is LNHNV and CDR2 is YYDKDF (reference sequence). CDR3 nucleotide sequence: TGTGCCACCAGCAGAGATGGTCTAGTCACAGATACGCAGTATTTT. It specifies CATSRDGLVTDTQYF.

The CDR3 nucleotides read TGTGCCAGCATGGGGACTAGCGGAGGGGGCTCCTACAATGAGCAGTTCTTC. This codes for CASMGTSGGGSYNEQFF. The rearrangement uses TRBV11-1 and TRBJ2-1, with 11 bases lining up with TRBD2. CDR1 is SGHAT, CDR2 FQDESV, per germline (reference sequence). V lost 7 bases to trimming and J lost 0 bases; unmatched junction nucleotides: 8. The CDR3 spans 17 residues.

V and J are TRBV5-1 and TRBJ2-1; TRBD2 is a possible D gene (5 bases). Trimming stripped 0 bases from V and 0 bases from J, with 7 bases between. The CDR3 has 15 amino acids. CDR1 and CDR2 from the germline V gene are SGHRS and YFSETQ. The CDR3 bases are TGCGCCAGCAGCTTGGCTAGCCTCTCCTACAATGAGCAGTTCTTC. As protein: CASSLASLSYNEQFF. The full variable domain, rest sourced from reference TRBV5-1 and TRBJ2-1, is KAGVTQTPRYLIKTRGQQVTLSCSPISGHRSVSWYQQTPGQGLQFLFEYFSETQRNKGNFPGRFSGRQFSNSRSEMNVSTLELGDSALYLCASSLASLSYNEQFFGPGTRLTVL.

The sample holds a few counts of this clonotype. The V gene is TRBV4-1, the J gene TRBJ2-2; D tentatively reads TRBD1 or TRBD2 (6 bases each). The CDR3 contains 15 residues. The V gene's germline CDR1 is MGHRA and CDR2 YSYEKL. The germline V and J ends were trimmed by 1 base and 4 bases, with 10 bases remaining between them. CDR3 coding DNA: TGCGCCAGCAGCCAAGCGGGGGCGAGCACCGGGGAGCTGTTTTTT. Its protein product is CASSQAGASTGELFF.

J is TRBJ2-2 and V is TRBV11-2; no reliable D call. V was cut by 0 bases and J by 0 bases, with 5 bases left in between. This CDR3 is 15 amino acids long. CDR1 is SGHAT and CDR2 is FQNNGV in the germline V gene. CDR3: CASSLETANTGELFF. Here the CDR3 DNA reads TGTGCCAGCAGCTTAGAAACGGCGAACACCGGGGAGCTGTTTTTT.

V is TRBV10-3 and J is TRBJ2-5; no reliable D call. Germline CDR1 reads ENHRY; CDR2 reads SYGVKD. The length of the CDR3 is 13 residues. Trimming took off 8 bases at V and 2 bases at J, with 12 bases between the two ends. CDR3 residues: CAISSAVQETQYF. The CDR3 bases are TGTGCCATCTCCTCGGCGGTTCAAGAGACCCAGTACTTC.

This clonotype was seen only a few times. The chain employs TRBV24-1 and TRBJ2-1; 10 bases are shared with TRBD2. Germline V gene data show CDR1 as KGHDR and CDR2 as SFDVKD. V lost 4 bases, J lost 1 base, and 6 bases stayed unmatched. This CDR3 has 17 residues. For the CDR3, the DNA is TGTGCCACCAGTGAGCTAGCGGGAGCGGGGTCCTACAATGAGCAGTTCTTC. Protein sequence: CATSELAGAGSYNEQFF.

V gene TRBV9 combines with J gene TRBJ1-1, with no clear D. CDR1 and CDR2 from the germline V gene are SGDLS and YYNGEE. Deletions cut 0 bases from V and 4 bases from J, with 10 bases between. This CDR3 spans 14 amino acids. The CDR3 loop reads CASSVESVSTEAFF. Written as DNA, the CDR3 is TGTGCCAGCAGCGTAGAAAGTGTTTCCACTGAAGCTTTCTTT. Full variable domain (remainder filled in from reference TRBV9 and TRBJ1-1): DSGVTQTPKHLITATGQRVTLRCSPRSGDLSVYWYQQSLDQGLQFLIQYYNGEERAKGNILERFSAQQFPDLHSELNLSSLELGDSALYFCASSVESVSTEAFFGQGTRLTVV.

This clonotype was observed a few times. The chain recombines TRBV24-1 with TRBJ2-1; 13 nucleotides match TRBD2. V shed 6 bases, J shed 5 bases, and the junction held 3 bases outside the gene matches. The germline gives CDR1 KGHDR, CDR2 SFDVKD. The CDR3 covers 15 residues. CDR3: CATSRGTSGNNEQFF. The CDR3 region has the DNA TGTGCCACCAGTCGGGGGACTAGCGGGAACAATGAGCAGTTCTTC.

This clonotype came up a few times. J is TRBJ2-3 and V is TRBV7-9; D perhaps matches TRBD2 (6 bases). Germline V gene data show CDR1 as SEHNR and CDR2 as FQNEAQ (reference sequence). The CDR3 length is 15 residues. The V gene lost 2 bases and the J gene lost 2 bases, with 11 bases spanning the gap. This CDR3 reads CASSLSSGATDTQYF. The CDR3, as DNA: TGTGCCAGCAGCTTAAGTAGCGGAGCCACAGATACGCAGTATTTT.

The chain uses TRBV2 and TRBJ2-6; the match to TRBD1 covers 7 bases. The CDR3 covers 14 residues. Losses at the gene ends were 8 bases for V and 2 bases for J; bases not matched to a gene: 3. Germline lookup yields CDR1 SNHLY and CDR2 FYNNEI. DNA of the CDR3: TGTGCCAGCGAAGGGGGCGCTGGGGCCAACGTCCTGACTTTC. Its translation: CASEGGAGANVLTF.

This clonotype was detected a few times. The V gene is TRBV12-3 or TRBV12-4, the J gene TRBJ1-5; D unresolved. The CDR3 runs to 15 residues. Between the trimmed V and J ends, which lost 5 bases and 2 bases, there was a span of 13 bases. The CDR3 spells CASSIGMWGNQPQHF. The CDR3 DNA reads TGTGCCAGCAGTATCGGGATGTGGGGCAATCAGCCCCAGCATTTT.

The rearrangement links TRBV24-1 to TRBJ2-1, with D possibly being TRBD1 or TRBD2 (5 bases each). V was pared by 5 bases and J by 1 base, with 8 bases between. The CDR3 is 14 residues long. Germline CDR1 KGHDR, CDR2 SFDVKD. The CDR3 DNA reads as TGTGCCACCAGTGCGAGGGGATCCTACAATGAGCAGTTCTTC. It translates to CATSARGSYNEQFF.

The chain combines TRBV6-1 with TRBJ2-7; D remains ambiguous. CDR1 MNHNS and CDR2 SASEGT come from the germline V gene. V lost 2 bases and J lost 0, with 11 bases in between. This CDR3 is built from 15 residues. The CDR3 protein is CASSERLLSSYEQYF. The CDR3 DNA reads as TGTGCCAGCAGTGAAAGACTGCTCAGCTCCTACGAGCAGTACTTC.

V usage is TRBV3-1 and J usage is TRBJ2-1; 8 bases match TRBD2. Trimming cost V 4 bases and J 8 bases; bases outside gene matches: 4. There are 13 residues in the CDR3. CDR1 and CDR2 from the germline V gene are LGHDT and YNNKEL (reference sequence). Here the CDR3 DNA reads TGTGCCAGCAGCCCCAGCGGGAGATATGAGCAGTTCTTC. Translating it yields CASSPSGRYEQFF.

This clonotype showed up just a few times. The J gene is TRBJ1-5, the V gene TRBV7-9; perhaps TRBD1 as D (5 bases). From germline, CDR1 is SEHNR and CDR2 FQNEAQ (reference sequence). The V end lost 4 bases, the J end lost 4 bases, and 14 bases lay between the germline ends. The CDR3 totals 15 residues. CDR3 coding DNA: TGTGCCAGCAGCTATGGGGACGCAGGGAATCAGCCCCAGCATTTT. It translates to CASSYGDAGNQPQHF.

In nucleotides, the CDR3 is TGTGCCAGCAGTATTACAGGGGCTGGTGGCTACACCTTC. Its translation: CASSITGAGGYTF. The chain has TRBV27 and TRBJ1-2; the match to TRBD1 covers 7 bases. From germline, CDR1 is MNHEY and CDR2 SMNVEV (reference sequence). The CDR3 runs 13 residues. V shed 5 bases and J 7 bases; nucleotides not matched to a gene: 7.

CDR3 loop: CASRHKTSGDEQFF. The DNA of the CDR3 is TGTGCCAGCAGACACAAAACTAGCGGCGATGAGCAGTTCTTC. J is TRBJ2-1 and V is TRBV4-2; TRBD2 agrees at 8 bases. Trimming cost V 6 bases and J 8 bases; bases outside gene matches: 9. CDR1 LGHNA and CDR2 YNFKEQ come from the germline V gene. CDR3 length: 14 amino acids.

The sample holds many counts of this clonotype. This chain uses TRBV4-2 with TRBJ2-4; 8 bases are shared with TRBD2. Germline V CDR1 and CDR2: LGHNA, YNFKEQ. CDR3 length: 21 residues. V dropped 1 base and J dropped 0; count of bases not matched to a gene: 17. The CDR3 loop reads CASSQVLAGGHTQLAKNIQYF. In DNA form, the CDR3 reads TGTGCCAGCAGCCAAGTGTTGGCGGGGGGCCACACCCAACTAGCCAAAAACATTCAGTACTTC.

In its sample, this clonotype was seen a few times. The CDR3 is CASSIQGVGEQYV. The CDR3 DNA sequence: TGCGCCAGCAGTATTCAGGGGGTGGGCGAGCAGTACGTC. The rearrangement links TRBV10-2 to TRBJ2-7; the match to TRBD1 covers 7 bases. This CDR3 has 13 amino acids. The trim removed 5 bases at V and 6 bases at J, leaving 7 bases unmatched. Germline V lookup: CDR1 WSHSY, CDR2 SAAADI.

The chain has TRBV12-3 or TRBV12-4 and TRBJ2-7; D is undetermined. Trimming shortened V by 1 base and J by 6 bases, and 7 bases separated the two germline ends. There are 12 residues in the CDR3. CDR3: CASSLELGEQYF. The CDR3 DNA sequence: TGTGCCAGCAGTTTAGAACTGGGCGAGCAGTACTTC.

V and J are TRBV4-1 and TRBJ1-1; a possible D gene is TRBD1 (6 bases). Per germline, CDR1 MGHRA and CDR2 YSYEKL. CDR3 length: 16 amino acids. The V end lost 4 bases, the J end lost 1 base, and 16 bases lay between the germline ends. The CDR3 here is CASSLRVQGANTEAFF. DNA of the CDR3: TGCGCCAGCAGCCTGAGGGTACAGGGAGCGAACACTGAAGCTTTCTTT.